Listed below are T cell receptor beta chains from one sample, sequenced in a study of T cell changes during pregnancy in multiple sclerosis. Here immunoSEQ multiplex PCR was the method, and the copy in TCRdb shows in-frame clones only, minus some. Among tens of thousands of clones, roughly 88% were seen once, and the ten largest hold around 9.5%. The source was peripheral blood, collected after pregnancy. The receptor source for this set is a female donor in good health, enrolled as a control in a pregnancy study. Both conserved end residues are part of each CDR3. D genes are given only for firm matches. Size values are once, few and many counts, or a class for expanded clones, and some rows have none.

cdr3_aa: CASSNRDRAERGEKLFF
cdr3_nt: TGTGCCAGCAGCAACCGGGACAGGGCAGAACGGGGTGAAAAACTGTTTTTT
j_call: TRBJ1-4
v_call: TRBV5-4
d_call: TRBD1
clone_size: -

cdr3_aa: CSADPGPPDYGYTF
cdr3_nt: TGCAGCGCTGACCCTGGGCCCCCGGACTATGGCTACACCTTC
j_call: TRBJ1-2
v_call: TRBV29-1
d_call: -
clone_size: -

cdr3_aa: CASSNDRTSGGYTF
cdr3_nt: TGTGCCAGTAGTAATGACAGGACCTCGGGCGGCTACACCTTC
j_call: TRBJ1-2
v_call: TRBV19
d_call: -
clone_size: few

cdr3_aa: CASSWTGLNTEAFF
cdr3_nt: TGCGCCAGCAGCTGGACAGGGCTAAACACTGAAGCTTTCTTT
j_call: TRBJ1-1
v_call: TRBV5-1
d_call: TRBD1
clone_size: -

cdr3_aa: CASGRGDNEQFF
cdr3_nt: TGCGCCAGCGGACGGGGGGACAATGAGCAGTTCTTC
j_call: TRBJ2-1
v_call: TRBV4-3
d_call: TRBD2
clone_size: -

cdr3_aa: CASSFGGDFYGYTF
cdr3_nt: TGTGCCAGCAGCTTCGGCGGTGACTTCTATGGCTACACCTTC
j_call: TRBJ1-2
v_call: TRBV5-4
d_call: -
clone_size: -

cdr3_aa: CSATGLANPYEQYF
cdr3_nt: TGCAGCGCTACGGGACTAGCGAACCCCTACGAGCAGTACTTC
j_call: TRBJ2-7
v_call: TRBV29-1
d_call: TRBD2
clone_size: -

cdr3_aa: CASRLLEKLFF
cdr3_nt: TGTGCCAGCAGGCTACTTGAAAAACTGTTTTTT
j_call: TRBJ1-4
v_call: TRBV2
d_call: -
clone_size: -

cdr3_aa: CAWRPARTRTTQETQYF
cdr3_nt: TGTGCCTGGCGTCCGGCGCGAACACGGACTACCCAAGAGACCCAGTACTTC
j_call: TRBJ2-5
v_call: TRBV30
d_call: -
clone_size: -

cdr3_aa: CASSLTHLAGVGEQYF
cdr3_nt: TGTGCCAGCAGCTTAACCCATCTAGCGGGAGTCGGCGAGCAGTACTTC
j_call: TRBJ2-7
v_call: TRBV11-2
d_call: TRBD2
clone_size: -

cdr3_aa: CASSVGGLGSYNEQFF
cdr3_nt: TGTGCCAGCAGCGTAGGGGGACTAGGTTCCTACAATGAGCAGTTCTTC
j_call: TRBJ2-1
v_call: TRBV9
d_call: TRBD2
clone_size: -

cdr3_aa: CASSVVSRADTQYF
cdr3_nt: TGTGCCAGCAGCGTAGTTAGTCGGGCAGATACGCAGTATTTT
j_call: TRBJ2-3
v_call: TRBV9
d_call: -
clone_size: -

cdr3_aa: CAWNSGQGECEQFF
cdr3_nt: TGTGCCTGGAACTCGGGACAGGGTGAGTGTGAGCAGTTCTTC
j_call: TRBJ2-1
v_call: TRBV30
d_call: TRBD1
clone_size: -

cdr3_aa: CASSLQGLGNYGYTF
cdr3_nt: TGTGCCAGCAGCTTACAGGGTCTGGGAAACTATGGCTACACCTTC
j_call: TRBJ1-2
v_call: TRBV7-2
d_call: -
clone_size: -

cdr3_aa: CASSLAGTGSSYEQYF
cdr3_nt: TGTGCCAGCAGCTTAGCTGGGACAGGAAGCTCCTACGAGCAGTACTTC
j_call: TRBJ2-7
v_call: TRBV7-6
d_call: TRBD1
clone_size: -

cdr3_aa: CASSVAIAGVSGELFF
cdr3_nt: TGTGCCAGCAGCGTAGCTATAGCGGGAGTCTCCGGGGAGCTGTTTTTT
j_call: TRBJ2-2
v_call: TRBV9
d_call: TRBD2
clone_size: -

cdr3_aa: CASSNGTTYNEQFF
cdr3_nt: TGCGCCAGCAGCAACGGGACTACTTACAATGAGCAGTTCTTC
j_call: TRBJ2-1
v_call: TRBV5-1
d_call: TRBD2
clone_size: -

cdr3_aa: CASSLSWNRDRPEAFF
cdr3_nt: TGTGCCAGCAGCTTATCATGGAACAGGGATCGCCCTGAAGCTTTCTTT
j_call: TRBJ1-1
v_call: TRBV7-9
d_call: -
clone_size: -

cdr3_aa: CASSQDWRGGTDTQYF
cdr3_nt: TGCGCCAGCAGCCAAGATTGGCGGGGGGGCACAGATACGCAGTATTTT
j_call: TRBJ2-3
v_call: TRBV4-3
d_call: TRBD2
clone_size: -

cdr3_aa: CASSVGRLAGGGNEQFF
cdr3_nt: TGTGCCAGCAGCGTGGGCCGACTAGCGGGAGGGGGCAATGAGCAGTTCTTC
j_call: TRBJ2-1
v_call: TRBV5-8
d_call: TRBD2
clone_size: -

cdr3_aa: CASSHTHPGPYGYTF
cdr3_nt: TGTGCCAGCAGTCACACCCACCCGGGTCCCTATGGCTACACCTTC
j_call: TRBJ1-2
v_call: TRBV27
d_call: -
clone_size: -

cdr3_aa: CASRDDRATGGYTF
cdr3_nt: TGTGCCAGCAGGGACGACAGGGCAACCGGGGGCTACACCTTC
j_call: TRBJ1-2
v_call: TRBV6-1
d_call: TRBD1
clone_size: -

cdr3_aa: CASSIQAQETQYF
cdr3_nt: TGTGCCAGTAGTATCCAAGCCCAAGAGACCCAGTACTTC
j_call: TRBJ2-5
v_call: TRBV19
d_call: -
clone_size: once

cdr3_aa: CASSLLGTVRTDTQYF
cdr3_nt: TGTGCCAGCAGCTTACTAGGGACAGTCCGCACAGATACGCAGTATTTT
j_call: TRBJ2-3
v_call: TRBV7-9
d_call: TRBD1
clone_size: -

cdr3_aa: CASSQDQRDFRDTQYF
cdr3_nt: TGTGCCAGCAGCCAAGACCAGCGGGATTTTCGGGATACGCAGTATTTT
j_call: TRBJ2-3
v_call: TRBV4-2
d_call: TRBD2
clone_size: -

cdr3_aa: CASSELAGNEKLFF
cdr3_nt: TGCGCCAGCAGCGAACTCGCGGGGAATGAAAAACTGTTTTTT
j_call: TRBJ1-4
v_call: TRBV4-3
d_call: -
clone_size: -

cdr3_aa: CASSQEAGLAGSYGTQYF
cdr3_nt: TGCGCCAGCAGCCAAGAGGCCGGACTAGCGGGGAGTTACGGTACGCAGTATTTT
j_call: TRBJ2-3
v_call: TRBV4-3
d_call: TRBD2
clone_size: -